This T cell receptor beta chain is from a study of control samples from healthy donors and cancer patients. The germline CDR1 and CDR2 sequences are KGHSH and LQKENI. The CDR3 totals 16 residues. V was trimmed by 4 bases and J by 0 bases, leaving 12 bases between them. Sequencing used immunoSEQ multiplex PCR; TCRdb keeps in-frame clones, though not all of them. Of more than 60,000 clones listed, nearly 90% were seen once; the top ten hold around 5.4%. The specimen was PBMCs. This chain links TRBV18 with TRBJ1-4; D remains ambiguous. The sequence was collected from a man in his 60s with colorectal cancer. The chain's CDR3 is CASSRTLGATNEKLFF. CDR3 nucleotides: TGTGCCAGCTCACGCACTTTAGGAGCAACTAATGAAAAACTGTTTTTT.